The 21 T cell receptor beta chains listed next were all sequenced from one sample in a study of CD4 T cells in relation to SARS-CoV-2 and coronaviruses. Profiled with immunoSEQ multiplex PCR; TCRdb holds only in-frame clones, not every one. The sample lists about 36,000 clones, around three quarters occurring once. Antigen specificity for these receptors is unknown. The sequencing input was memory CD4+ T cells from PBMCs, cultured in vitro. The receptor set was obtained from an adult with COVID-19.

The CDR3 DNA reads TGTGCCAGCGGACTAGCGGGAGGTTCCCAGCCGGAGACCCAGTACTTC. It is translated as CASGLAGGSQPETQYF. The chain joins TRBV19 to TRBJ2-5; 14 bases match TRBD2. This CDR3 comprises 16 residues. Germline CDR1 and CDR2: LNHDA and SQIVND (reference sequence). With V trimmed by 9 bases and J by 5 bases, 11 bases remained unmatched.

The chain links TRBV7-2 to TRBJ1-5; TRBD1 might be the D (6 bases). The V end was cut by 1 base, the J end by 0 bases, with 16 bases between. This CDR3 is built from 18 residues. Looked up from germline, CDR1 is SGHTA and CDR2 is FQGNSA. The CDR3 region has the DNA TGTGCCAGCAGCTTAGTCACGGGGGGCATCACTAGCAATCAGCCCCAGCATTTT. Translated, it gives CASSLVTGGITSNQPQHF.

The V gene is TRBV14, the J gene TRBJ2-1; D is ambiguous. CDR3 length: 14 residues. V shed 8 bases and J shed 2 bases, with 13 bases lying between them. Per the germline V gene, CDR1 is SGHDN and CDR2 is FVKESK. This CDR3 is CASPWRRTYNEQFF. The CDR3 DNA reads TGTGCCAGCCCATGGCGGCGGACCTACAATGAGCAGTTCTTC.

This clone was observed once. The chain is built from TRBV11-2 and TRBJ2-7; 8 nucleotides line up with TRBD1. The junction had 6 bases not matched to a gene; V was cut back by 4 bases and J by 1 base. The CDR3 is 15 residues long. The germline V gene has CDR1 SGHAT and CDR2 FQNNGV. In nucleotides, the CDR3 is TGTGCCAGCAGCTCCGGGACAGGTCTATCCTACGAGCAGTACTTC. Its protein product is CASSSGTGLSYEQYF.

This chain joins TRBV4-2 and TRBJ2-2; TRBD1 agrees at 7 bases. The germline CDR1 and CDR2 sequences are LGHNA and YNFKEQ. The CDR3 sequence is 22 residues long. V shed 4 bases, J shed 0 bases, and the junction held 23 bases outside the gene matches. DNA for the CDR3: TGTGCCAGCAGCCGGGCGAAAATCGTGACAGGGTGGCCTGCGGCGAACACCGGGGAGCTGTTTTTT. Translation gives CASSRAKIVTGWPAANTGELFF.

V is TRBV4-3 and J is TRBJ2-7; 7 bases are shared with TRBD1. Trimming removed 0 bases from V and 3 bases from J; junction bases left unmatched: 5. The CDR3 totals 15 residues. From germline, CDR1 is LGHNA and CDR2 YSLEER. In nucleotides, the CDR3 is TGCGCCAGCAGCCAAGACGGTACAGGGGACTACGAGCAGTACTTC. Its translation is CASSQDGTGDYEQYF.

This rearrangement joins TRBV6-5 to TRBJ1-2; a weak D match, TRBD1 (5 bases). This CDR3 contains 14 residues. V shed 7 bases and J shed 3 bases, with 15 bases lying between them. CDR1 is MNHEY and CDR2 is SVGAGI in the germline V gene. In nucleotides, the CDR3 is TGTGCCAGCAACCAGGGTAACGGAGACTATGGCTACACCTTC. It encodes CASNQGNGDYGYTF.

The V gene is TRBV4-2, the J gene TRBJ2-5; D is unresolved. CDR1 is LGHNA and CDR2 is YNFKEQ in the germline V gene. The CDR3 consists of 14 residues. V lost 3 bases and J 2 bases, leaving 10 bases between the germline ends. The CDR3 spells CASSQGLEQETQYF. The CDR3 DNA reads as TGTGCCAGCAGCCAGGGCCTTGAACAAGAGACCCAGTACTTC.

The CDR3 protein is CASSTLSTGKETQYF. The CDR3 DNA reads TGTGCCAGTAGTACTCTATCTACAGGGAAAGAGACCCAGTACTTC. The V call is TRBV19, the J call TRBJ2-5, with D possibly matching TRBD1 (6 bases). The CDR3 is 15 amino acids. Germline CDR1 LNHDA, CDR2 SQIVND (reference sequence). V was trimmed by 4 bases and J by 3 bases, leaving 15 bases between them.

V gene TRBV10-3 combines with J gene TRBJ2-3, with 7 bases identical to TRBD2. The trim removed 6 bases at V and 0 bases at J, leaving 12 bases unmatched. CDR1 and CDR2 (germline): ENHRY, SYGVKD. This CDR3 spans 17 amino acids. CDR3: CAISEHQKAGSTDTQYF. The CDR3 DNA is TGTGCCATCAGCGAACACCAGAAAGCGGGAAGCACAGATACGCAGTATTTT.

The chain employs TRBV2 and TRBJ2-6; TRBD2 might be the D (5 bases). The V gene's germline CDR1 is SNHLY and CDR2 FYNNEI. CDR3 length equals 14 residues. Trimming stripped 7 bases from V and 2 bases from J, with 9 bases between. This CDR3 reads CASILATGANVLTF. In DNA, the CDR3 is TGTGCCAGCATATTAGCGACTGGGGCCAACGTCCTGACTTTC.

The V and J genes are TRBV18 and TRBJ1-5; 7 nucleotides align to TRBD1. The CDR3 length is 15 residues. The V segment lost 1 base and the J segment 6 bases; nucleotides outside the gene matches: 6. The germline V gene encodes CDR1 KGHSH and CDR2 LQKENI. In nucleotides, the CDR3 is TGTGCCAGCTCACCACAGGGGGCGCGGGGTCAGCCCCAGCATTTT. Its protein is CASSPQGARGQPQHF.

V is TRBV7-9 and J is TRBJ2-3; TRBD2 matches at 11 bases. Germline CDR1 is SEHNR and CDR2 is FQNEAQ (reference sequence). The CDR3 length is 17 residues. The trim removed 7 bases at V and 4 bases at J, leaving 13 bases unmatched. CDR3 amino acids: CASIQGATSGSADTQYF. CDR3 bases: TGTGCCAGCATCCAAGGGGCCACTAGCGGGAGTGCAGATACGCAGTATTTT.

The V and J genes are TRBV7-9 and TRBJ2-7; 7 nucleotides match TRBD1. The CDR3 extends over 14 amino acids. The J segment lost 5 bases and the V segment lost 1 base, leaving 5 bases of the junction unmatched. CDR1 and CDR2 from the germline V gene are SEHNR and FQNEAQ (reference sequence). CDR3 DNA sequence: TGTGCCAGCAGCTTAGGACAGGGTGTTGACGAGCAGTACTTC. Translation gives CASSLGQGVDEQYF.

The chain recombines TRBV18 with TRBJ2-5; 11 bases align to TRBD1. Germline CDR1 KGHSH, CDR2 LQKENI. The CDR3 extends over 15 amino acids. Germline trimming cut 3 bases from V and 4 bases from J; bases unmatched to any gene: 4. The CDR3 DNA reads as TGTGCCAGCTCACCGCCGGGACAGGGGGGAGAGACCCAGTACTTC. Its protein product is CASSPPGQGGETQYF.

The chain joins TRBV5-8 to TRBJ2-1; 8 bases align to TRBD2. Germline V gene data show CDR1 as SGHTS and CDR2 as YDEGEE. The CDR3 is made up of 16 amino acids. V shed 4 bases and J 0 bases; nucleotides not matched to a gene: 6. CDR3 bases: TGTGCCAGCAGCACGGTAGCGGGACTCTCCTACAATGAGCAGTTCTTC. Translation gives CASSTVAGLSYNEQFF. Using reference TRBV5-8 and TRBJ2-1 for the parts outside the CDR3, the full variable domain is EAGVTQSPTHLIKTRGQQATLRCSPISGHTSVYWYQQALGLGLQFLLWYDEGEERNRGNFPPRFSGRQFPNYSSELNVNALELEDSALYLCASSTVAGLSYNEQFFGPGTRLTVL.

V usage is TRBV11-3 and J usage is TRBJ2-1, with 7 bases aligning to TRBD1. This CDR3 comprises 17 residues. V trimming: 1 base; J trimming: 5 bases; junction bases outside the gene matches: 11. Germline CDR1 SGHNT, CDR2 YENEEA. The CDR3 bases are TGTGCCAGCAGCTTAGGAGACAGGGTGAAGCCTGACAATGAGCAGTTCTTC. Its protein product is CASSLGDRVKPDNEQFF.

V is TRBV20-1 and J is TRBJ1-2; 7 nucleotides line up with TRBD1. The CDR3 runs 15 residues. The J segment lost 7 bases and the V segment lost 3 bases, leaving 14 bases of the junction unmatched. Germline V gives CDR1 DFQATT, CDR2 SNEGSKA (reference sequence). CDR3 amino acids: CSASARGQIHRGYTF. The CDR3 DNA reads as TGCAGTGCTAGTGCAAGGGGGCAGATCCATCGTGGCTACACCTTC.

The CDR3 DNA is TGTGCCAGCAGCCCCTCCCCACTGAGCAATCAGCCCCAGCATTTT. Amino acid sequence: CASSPSPLSNQPQHF. The chain recombines TRBV9 with TRBJ1-5, with D unresolved. The CDR3 runs to 15 residues. The germline V and J ends were trimmed by 4 bases and 1 base, with 12 bases remaining between them. The germline gives CDR1 SGDLS, CDR2 YYNGEE.

This clone was observed a handful of times. This chain uses TRBV30 with TRBJ1-5, with unresolved D. Trimming stripped 1 base from V and 6 bases from J, with 10 bases between. The germline V gene has CDR1 GTSNPN and CDR2 SVGIG (reference sequence). The CDR3 extends over 13 amino acids. CDR3 residues: CAWSGGRSQPQHF. CDR3 nucleotides: TGTGCCTGGAGTGGAGGTCGGAGTCAGCCCCAGCATTTT. Full variable domain (outside the CDR3, taken from reference TRBV30 and TRBJ1-5): SQTIHQWPATLVQPVGSPLSLECTVEGTSNPNLYWYRQAAGRGLQLLFYSVGIGQISSEVPQNLSASRPQDRQFILSSKKLLLSDSGFYLCAWSGGRSQPQHFGDGTRLSIL.

As DNA, the CDR3 is TGCGCCAGCAGCTTTGAGGCCCGGGTGACCGATGAGCAGTTCTTC. Its protein is CASSFEARVTDEQFF. The V call is TRBV5-1, the J call TRBJ2-1, with D uncertain. In germline, CDR1 is SGHRS, CDR2 YFSETQ. V lost 2 bases to trimming and J lost 8 bases, with 17 bases between them. This CDR3 contains 15 residues.